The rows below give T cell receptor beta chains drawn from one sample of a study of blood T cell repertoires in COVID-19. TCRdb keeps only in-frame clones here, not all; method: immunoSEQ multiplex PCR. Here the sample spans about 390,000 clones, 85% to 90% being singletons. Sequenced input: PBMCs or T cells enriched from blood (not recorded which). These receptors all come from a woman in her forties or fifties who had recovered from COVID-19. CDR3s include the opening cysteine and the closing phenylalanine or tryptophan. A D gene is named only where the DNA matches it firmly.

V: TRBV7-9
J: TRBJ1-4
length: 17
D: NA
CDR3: CASSYGIAKGVNEKLFF

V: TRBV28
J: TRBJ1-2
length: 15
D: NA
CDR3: CASNPVRGPFGGYTF

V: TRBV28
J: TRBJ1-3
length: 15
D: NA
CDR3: CASSLSQDSGNTIYF

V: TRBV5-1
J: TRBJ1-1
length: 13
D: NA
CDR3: CASSLGYSTEAFF

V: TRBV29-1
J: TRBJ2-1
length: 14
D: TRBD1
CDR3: CSVVGTGLYNEQFF

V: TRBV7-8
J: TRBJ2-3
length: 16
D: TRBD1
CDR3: CASSLADRGPTDTQYF

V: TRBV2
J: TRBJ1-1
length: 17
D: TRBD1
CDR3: CASSWTGAEALNTEAFF

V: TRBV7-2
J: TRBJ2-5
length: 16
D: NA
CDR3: CASSLVWRGEQETQYF

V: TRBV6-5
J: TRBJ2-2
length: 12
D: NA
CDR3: CASKPPDGELFF

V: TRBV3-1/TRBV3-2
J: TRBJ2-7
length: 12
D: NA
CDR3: CASSQISHEQYF

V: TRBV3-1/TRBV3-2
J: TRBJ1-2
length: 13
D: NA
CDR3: CASSQGRGVGYTF

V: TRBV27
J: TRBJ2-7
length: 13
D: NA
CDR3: CASSLLRGYEQYF

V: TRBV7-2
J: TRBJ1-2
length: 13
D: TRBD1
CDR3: CASSSGQGRGYTF

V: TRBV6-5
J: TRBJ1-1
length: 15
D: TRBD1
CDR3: CASRGSGQGYTEAFF

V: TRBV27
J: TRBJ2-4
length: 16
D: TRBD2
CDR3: CASSSRAGGTENIQYF

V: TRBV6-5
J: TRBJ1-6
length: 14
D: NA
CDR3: CASRPGSITSPLHF

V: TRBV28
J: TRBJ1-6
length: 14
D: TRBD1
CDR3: CASSSGDRDSPLHF

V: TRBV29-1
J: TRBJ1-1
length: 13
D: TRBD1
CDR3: CSAKGQVGTEAFF

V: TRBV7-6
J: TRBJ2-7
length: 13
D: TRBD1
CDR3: CASSRDRGYEQYF

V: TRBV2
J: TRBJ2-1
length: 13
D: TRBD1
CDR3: CASSPRQGYEQFF

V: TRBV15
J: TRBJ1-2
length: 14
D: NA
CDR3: CATSSYKVDYGYTF

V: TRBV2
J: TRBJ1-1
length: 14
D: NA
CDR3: CASGREIPNTEAFF

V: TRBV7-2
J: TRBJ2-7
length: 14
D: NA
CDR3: CASSLNKGGYEQYF

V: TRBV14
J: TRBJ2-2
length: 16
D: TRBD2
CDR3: CASSQGLAGPTGELFF

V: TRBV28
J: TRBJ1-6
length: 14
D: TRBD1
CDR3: CASSWDSLVAPLHF

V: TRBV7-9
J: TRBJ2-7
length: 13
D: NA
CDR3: CASSLPTVVEQYF

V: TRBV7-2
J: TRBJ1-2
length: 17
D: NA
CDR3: CASSLTNYPAGDYGYTF

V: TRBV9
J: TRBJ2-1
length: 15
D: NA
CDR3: CASSVQGIYYNEQFF

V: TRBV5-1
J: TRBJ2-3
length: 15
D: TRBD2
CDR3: CASSTSGGLTDTQYF